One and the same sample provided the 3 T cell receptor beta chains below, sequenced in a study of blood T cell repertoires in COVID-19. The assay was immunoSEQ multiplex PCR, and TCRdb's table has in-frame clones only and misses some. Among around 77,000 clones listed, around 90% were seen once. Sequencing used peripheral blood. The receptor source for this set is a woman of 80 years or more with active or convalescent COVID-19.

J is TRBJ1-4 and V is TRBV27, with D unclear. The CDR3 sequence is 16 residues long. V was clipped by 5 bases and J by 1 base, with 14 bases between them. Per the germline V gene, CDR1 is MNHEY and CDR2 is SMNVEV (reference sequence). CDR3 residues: CASSRARTGTNEKLFF. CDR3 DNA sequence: TGTGCCAGCAGTCGCGCCCGTACGGGAACTAATGAAAAACTGTTTTTT.

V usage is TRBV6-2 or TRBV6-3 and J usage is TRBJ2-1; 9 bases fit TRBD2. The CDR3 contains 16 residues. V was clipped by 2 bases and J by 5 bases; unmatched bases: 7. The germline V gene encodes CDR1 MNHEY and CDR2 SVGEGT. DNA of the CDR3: TGTGCCAGCAGTTACCCCGGACTAGCGCGAAACAATGAGCAGTTCTTC. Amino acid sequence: CASSYPGLARNNEQFF.

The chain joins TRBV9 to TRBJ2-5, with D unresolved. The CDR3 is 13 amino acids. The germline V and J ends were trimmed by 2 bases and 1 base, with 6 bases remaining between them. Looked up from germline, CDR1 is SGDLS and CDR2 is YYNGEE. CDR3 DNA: TGTGCCAGCAGCGTGCTCAGCCAAGAGACCCAGTACTTC. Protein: CASSVLSQETQYF.